These 4 T cell receptor beta chains share one sample of origin, sequenced in a study of CD8 T cells in ankylosing spondylitis. From the 5' RACE reads, TCRdb called clonotypes with MiXCR, one entry per CDR3 protein. The table shows hundreds of thousands of distinct CDR3 sequences, with around 11% occurring only once. Antigens of these TCRs are unknown. Findings and caveats of the study: A TCR beta motif of seven or eight highly homologous variants appeared characteristic of ankylosing spondylitis blood.

Material: blood, either unsorted or a sorted T cell fraction (not recorded which). The receptors derive from a male donor with ankylosing spondylitis.

This chain connects TRBV28 to TRBJ2-1; D call uncertain. The CDR3 totals 13 residues. Trimming took off 1 base at V and 4 bases at J, with 5 bases between the two ends. Germline V gene data show CDR1 as MDHEN and CDR2 as SYDVKM. CDR3 loop: CASSLSMYNEQFF. For the CDR3, the DNA is TGTGCCAGCAGTTTATCGATGTACAATGAGCAGTTCTTC.

There are a few counts of this clonotype. V gene TRBV20-1 combines with J gene TRBJ2-3, with 11 bases fitting TRBD2. Unmatched junction bases numbered 6, after V lost 2 bases and J lost 5 bases. The CDR3 totals 15 residues. Germline V gives CDR1 DFQATT, CDR2 SNEGSKA (reference sequence). The CDR3: CSARRLAGGQDTQYF. CDR3 in DNA: TGCAGTGCTAGACGGCTAGCGGGGGGACAAGATACGCAGTATTTT.

The chain has TRBV9 and TRBJ2-7, with D possibly being TRBD1 or TRBD2 (5 bases each). V was trimmed by 4 bases and J by 2 bases, leaving 19 bases between them. From germline, CDR1 is SGDLS and CDR2 YYNGEE. The CDR3 spans 16 residues. For the CDR3, the DNA is TGTGCCAGCAGCAAATCATCGGGACCCTGGACCTACGAGCAGTACTTC. As protein: CASSKSSGPWTYEQYF.

This chain joins TRBV20-1 and TRBJ2-5, with 7 bases that match TRBD2. This CDR3 contains 15 residues. The V gene end was trimmed by 0 bases and the J gene end by 1 base; junction bases not matched to a gene: 5. The germline gives CDR1 DFQATT, CDR2 SNEGSKA (reference sequence). As DNA, the CDR3 is TGCAGTGCTAGAGATCCGGCTAGCGGCCAAGAGACCCAGTACTTC. Its protein product is CSARDPASGQETQYF.